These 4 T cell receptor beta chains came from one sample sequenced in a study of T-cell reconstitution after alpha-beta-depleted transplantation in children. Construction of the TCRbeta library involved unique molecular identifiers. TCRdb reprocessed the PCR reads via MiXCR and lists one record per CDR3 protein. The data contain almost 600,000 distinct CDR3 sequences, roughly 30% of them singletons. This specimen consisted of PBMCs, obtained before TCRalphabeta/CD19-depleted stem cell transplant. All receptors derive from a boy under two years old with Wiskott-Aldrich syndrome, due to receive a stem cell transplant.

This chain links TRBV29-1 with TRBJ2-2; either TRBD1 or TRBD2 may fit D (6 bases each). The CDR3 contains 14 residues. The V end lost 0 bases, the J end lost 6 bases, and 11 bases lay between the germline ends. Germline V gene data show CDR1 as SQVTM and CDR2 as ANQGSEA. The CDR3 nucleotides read TGCAGCGTTGAAGATCGAAGGGGGGCCGGGGAGCTGTTTTTT. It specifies CSVEDRRGAGELFF.

The CDR3 protein is CSAPWDEQFF. Here the CDR3 DNA reads TGCAGTGCCCCGTGGGATGAGCAGTTCTTC. V and J are TRBV20-1 and TRBJ2-1; no reliable D call. Trimming took off 6 bases at V and 8 bases at J, with 8 bases between the two ends. This CDR3 has 10 residues. Germline CDR1 DFQATT, CDR2 SNEGSKA (reference sequence).

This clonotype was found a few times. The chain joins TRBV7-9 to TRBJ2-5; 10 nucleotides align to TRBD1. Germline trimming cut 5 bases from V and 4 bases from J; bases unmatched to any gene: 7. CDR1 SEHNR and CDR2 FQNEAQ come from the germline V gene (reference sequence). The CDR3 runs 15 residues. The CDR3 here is CASSPTGGKGETQYF. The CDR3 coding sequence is TGTGCCAGCAGCCCGACAGGGGGCAAAGGAGAGACCCAGTACTTC.

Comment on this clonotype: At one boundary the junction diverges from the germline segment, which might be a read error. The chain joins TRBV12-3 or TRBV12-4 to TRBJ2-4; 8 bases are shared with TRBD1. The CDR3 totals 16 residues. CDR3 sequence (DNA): TGTGCCAGCAGTTACCAGGGGGCAAGGGGCAAAAACAGTCAGTACTTC. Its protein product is CASSYQGARGKNSQYF.